The 32 T cell receptor beta chains listed next were all sequenced from one sample in a study of CD8 T cells in Susac syndrome. With random hexamers, reverse transcription was performed on about 0.45 to 1 ug of RNA. Each CDR3 protein gets one entry after TCRdb re-called the immunoSEQ multiplex PCR reads with MiXCR. There are about 180,000 distinct CDR3 sequences in the sample; approximately 96% occur only once, and approximately 0.09% lies in the top ten. Sequencing input: CD4+ T cells from PBMCs. The receptors here all came from a human donor with multiple sclerosis.

This chain links TRBV7-9 with TRBJ1-1; no firm D call. The CDR3 is 15 residues long. Germline V gene data show CDR1 as SEHNR and CDR2 as FQNEAQ (reference sequence). The V and J ends lost 1 base and 1 base respectively, with 10 bases between them. CDR3 coding DNA: TGTGCCAGCAGCTTAGGTCTGGCCGAGAACACTGAAGCTTTCTTT. Translating gives CASSLGLAENTEAFF.

V and J are TRBV29-1 and TRBJ2-3, with 7 nucleotides matching TRBD1. J was trimmed by 0 bases and V by 3 bases; bases with no gene match: 6. CDR3 length: 15 residues. CDR1 and CDR2 (germline): SQVTM, ANQGSEA. As DNA, the CDR3 is TGCAGCGTTGAGGCCCGGGACAGTAGCACAGATACGCAGTATTTT. Amino acids: CSVEARDSSTDTQYF.

This rearrangement joins TRBV9 to TRBJ2-4, with 8 bases fitting TRBD1. The CDR3 extends over 17 amino acids. V lost 3 bases, J lost 3 bases, and 11 bases stayed unmatched. Germline CDR1 reads SGDLS; CDR2 reads YYNGEE. The CDR3 sequence: CASSAHARGLDKNIQYF. The CDR3 coding sequence is TGTGCCAGCAGCGCCCACGCCAGGGGGCTCGACAAAAACATTCAGTACTTC.

The J gene is TRBJ2-5, the V gene TRBV5-1; D is uncertain. The CDR3 length is 14 residues. Trimming shortened V by 1 base and J by 5 bases, and 12 bases separated the two germline ends. Germline CDR1 reads SGHRS; CDR2 reads YFSETQ. DNA for the CDR3: TGCGCCAGCAGCTTGATAACTCCCGGGGAGACCCAGTACTTC. Amino acid sequence: CASSLITPGETQYF.

This chain connects TRBV30 to TRBJ1-3; 9 bases are shared with TRBD1. CDR1 and CDR2 (germline): GTSNPN, SVGIG (reference sequence). V was pared by 4 bases and J by 2 bases, with 3 bases of the junction left unmatched. This CDR3 is built from 14 residues. CDR3 sequence: CAWTDRGTGNTIYF. Written as DNA, the CDR3 is TGTGCCTGGACGGACAGGGGAACTGGAAACACCATATATTTT.

V and J are TRBV3-1 and TRBJ1-1, with unresolved D. Trimming cost V 1 base and J 5 bases, with 11 bases left between them. Germline V gives CDR1 LGHDT, CDR2 YNNKEL (reference sequence). The CDR3 length is 14 residues. CDR3 sequence reads: CASSQAGSGTEAFF. The DNA for the CDR3 is TGTGCCAGCAGCCAAGCTGGTTCCGGGACTGAAGCTTTCTTT.

The rearrangement uses TRBV3-1 and TRBJ1-2, with D maybe TRBD1 (5 bases). CDR3 length: 14 amino acids. The germline V and J ends were trimmed by 0 bases and 4 bases, with 9 bases remaining between them. Germline-derived CDR1 and CDR2 are LGHDT and YNNKEL (reference sequence). The CDR3 nucleotides are TGTGCCAGCAGCCAAGAGGCAGGGCTCTATGGCTACACCTTC. This sequence encodes CASSQEAGLYGYTF.

CDR3 protein: CASRLTGEYNEQFF. The CDR3 DNA follows: TGTGCCAGCAGACTTACTGGGGAATACAATGAGCAGTTCTTC. The chain employs TRBV2 and TRBJ2-1; D gene unclear. V shed 6 bases and J shed 4 bases, with 13 bases lying between them. The germline gives CDR1 SNHLY, CDR2 FYNNEI. The CDR3 totals 14 residues. The full variable domain, its missing parts supplied by reference TRBV2 and TRBJ2-1, is EPEVTQTPSHQVTQMGQEVILRCVPISNHLYFYWYRQILGQKVEFLVSFYNNEISEKSEIFDDQFSVERPDGSNFTLKIRSTKLEDSAMYFCASRLTGEYNEQFFGPGTRLTVL.

The rearrangement uses TRBV11-1 and TRBJ1-1, with 8 positions matching TRBD1. J lost 1 base, V lost 5 bases, and 6 bases had no gene match. This CDR3 is built from 15 residues. The germline CDR1 and CDR2 sequences are SGHAT and FQDESV (reference sequence). In DNA form, the CDR3 reads TGTGCCAGCAGCACGAGGGACAGGTGGAACACTGAAGCTTTCTTT. Its translation is CASSTRDRWNTEAFF. The variable domain in full, completed from reference TRBV11-1 and TRBJ1-1, reads EAEVAQSPRYKITEKSQAVAFWCDPISGHATLYWYRQILGQGPELLVQFQDESVVDDSQLPKDRFSAERLKGVDSTLKIQPAELGDSAMYLCASSTRDRWNTEAFFGQGTRLTVV.

The chain links TRBV28 to TRBJ1-2; 9 nucleotides align to TRBD1. Trimming cost V 2 bases and J 3 bases; bases outside gene matches: 7. CDR3 size: 16 residues. The germline V gene encodes CDR1 MDHEN and CDR2 SYDVKM. The CDR3 sequence is CASSLVGGQGDYGYTF. Written as DNA, the CDR3 is TGTGCCAGCAGTTTAGTAGGGGGACAGGGTGACTATGGCTACACCTTC.

The V call is TRBV7-9, the J call TRBJ2-2; TRBD1 aligns across 9 bases. The CDR3 is 16 amino acids. From germline, CDR1 is SEHNR and CDR2 FQNEAQ (reference sequence). Trimming removed 9 bases from V and 2 bases from J; junction bases left unmatched: 10. The DNA of the CDR3 is TGTGCCAGTAAGACCGGGACAGGGTTAAACACCGGGGAGCTGTTTTTT. Translating it yields CASKTGTGLNTGELFF.

The chain recombines TRBV7-9 with TRBJ1-2; possible D gene TRBD1, 5 bases. The CDR3 has 18 amino acids. CDR1 and CDR2 from the germline V gene are SEHNR and FQNEAQ (reference sequence). Trimming removed 0 bases from V and 4 bases from J, with 21 bases in between. The CDR3 DNA follows: TGTGCCAGCAGCTTAGCGGGGGGATTTGGGGCGCAAGGCTATGGCTACACCTTC. It translates to CASSLAGGFGAQGYGYTF. Full variable domain (missing parts from reference TRBV7-9 and TRBJ1-2): DTGVSQNPRHKITKRGQNVTFRCDPISEHNRLYWYRQTLGQGPEFLTYFQNEAQLEKSRLLSDRFSAERPKGSFSTLEIQRTEQGDSAMYLCASSLAGGFGAQGYGYTFGSGTRLTVV.

The chain recombines TRBV20-1 with TRBJ1-2; tentatively, D is TRBD1 (5 bases). The CDR3 extends over 15 amino acids. With 1 base removed from V and 4 bases from J, the gap between germline ends came to 16 bases. Germline CDR1 reads DFQATT; CDR2 reads SNEGSKA (reference sequence). The CDR3 nucleotides are TGCAGTGCTAGAGGAGATGGGGCGCGTGGCTATGGCTACACCTTC. This gives the protein CSARGDGARGYGYTF.

The chain employs TRBV7-9 and TRBJ2-5; D gene uncertain. V was trimmed by 5 bases and J by 1 base, leaving 14 bases between them. The CDR3 totals 15 residues. Looked up from germline, CDR1 is SEHNR and CDR2 is FQNEAQ (reference sequence). CDR3 coding DNA: TGTGCCAGCAGCCTCTTGGCGGCCCTCCAAGAGACCCAGTACTTC. Amino acids: CASSLLAALQETQYF.

The gene calls are TRBV5-1 and TRBJ1-1; weak D call: TRBD1 (6 bases). The CDR3 loop spans 14 amino acids. From germline, CDR1 is SGHRS and CDR2 YFSETQ. Trimming removed 1 base at V and 3 bases at J, with 10 bases between. The DNA for the CDR3 is TGCGCCAGCAGCTTGAAGGGGGTCGACACTGAAGCTTTCTTT. This translates into CASSLKGVDTEAFF.

The genes are TRBV11-2 and TRBJ2-7; 10 nucleotides align to TRBD2. This CDR3 has 16 residues. V lost 3 bases to trimming and J lost 4 bases; unmatched junction nucleotides: 9. Germline V gene sequence: CDR1 SGHAT, CDR2 FQNNGV. DNA for the CDR3: TGTGCCAGCAGCTTCTCTAGCGGGGGTTACCGTTACGAGCAGTACTTC. Its protein product is CASSFSSGGYRYEQYF. Full variable domain (rest looked up from reference TRBV11-2 and TRBJ2-7): EAGVAQSPRYKIIEKRQSVAFWCNPISGHATLYWYQQILGQGPKLLIQFQNNGVVDDSQLPKDRFSAERLKGVDSTLKIQPAKLEDSAVYLCASSFSSGGYRYEQYFGPGTRLTVT.

The chain is built from TRBV2 and TRBJ2-5; no clear D gene. The CDR3 is made up of 14 amino acids. The V end lost 5 bases, the J end lost 4 bases, and 14 bases lay between the germline ends. Germline lookup yields CDR1 SNHLY and CDR2 FYNNEI. The CDR3 bases are TGTGCCAGCAGTACTCTGGGCCAACTAGAGACCCAGTACTTC. Its protein product is CASSTLGQLETQYF.

This clonotype was detected only once. The V call is TRBV3-1, the J call TRBJ2-5; D not certain. V was pared by 4 bases and J by 0 bases, with 6 bases between. The CDR3 extends over 13 amino acids. Germline CDR1 is LGHDT and CDR2 is YNNKEL (reference sequence). CDR3 sequence reads: CASSPQYQETQYF. CDR3 nucleotides: TGTGCCAGCAGCCCGCAGTACCAAGAGACCCAGTACTTC.

This rearrangement joins TRBV12-3 or TRBV12-4 to TRBJ2-2; 9 bases are shared with TRBD2. The CDR3 has 16 residues. V shed 4 bases and J 1 base; nucleotides not matched to a gene: 4. CDR3: CASSSAGGMNTGELFF. The CDR3 nucleotides are TGTGCCAGCAGTTCCGCGGGGGGGATGAACACCGGGGAGCTGTTTTTT.

The count of this clonotype is one. The rearrangement uses TRBV7-8 and TRBJ1-2; tentative D call: TRBD1 (6 bases). CDR1 SGHVS and CDR2 FQNEAQ come from the germline V gene. Trimming removed 5 bases at V and 8 bases at J, with 15 bases between. The CDR3 spans 13 residues. CDR3 bases: TGTGCCAGCAGCGGGGCACAGGGCGTCGGCTACACCTTC. It translates to CASSGAQGVGYTF.

The V and J genes are TRBV3-1 and TRBJ1-1, with unresolved D. CDR1 is LGHDT and CDR2 is YNNKEL in the germline V gene (reference sequence). The CDR3 runs 14 residues. Trimming took off 0 bases at V and 8 bases at J, with 13 bases between the two ends. CDR3 nucleotides: TGTGCCAGCAGCCAAGAGATTCCACCGAGGGAAGCTTTCTTT. Encoded protein: CASSQEIPPREAFF. Together with reference TRBV3-1 and TRBJ1-1, the CDR3 gives the full variable domain: DTAVSQTPKYLVTQMGNDKSIKCEQNLGHDTMYWYKQDSKKFLKIMFSYNNKELIINETVPNRFSPKSPDKAHLNLHINSLELGDSAVYFCASSQEIPPREAFFGQGTRLTVV.

This clonotype showed up just once. The chain recombines TRBV6-4 with TRBJ1-5, with D maybe TRBD1 (5 bases). Trimming removed 4 bases at V and 9 bases at J, with 16 bases between. Germline-derived CDR1 and CDR2 are MRHNA and SNTAGT. This CDR3 has 14 amino acids. Here the CDR3 reads CASSVEVGPWPQHF. The DNA of the CDR3 is TGTGCCAGCAGTGTTGAGGTGGGGCCATGGCCCCAGCATTTT.

The J gene is TRBJ1-5, the V gene TRBV20-1, with D tentatively TRBD1 (5 bases). The CDR3 spans 12 residues. Trimming removed 5 bases at V and 8 bases at J, with 13 bases between. Germline CDR1 and CDR2: DFQATT and SNEGSKA (reference sequence). The CDR3 sequence is CSAGGPGKPQHF. In DNA, the CDR3 is TGCAGTGCTGGGGGACCCGGAAAGCCCCAGCATTTT.

The chain carries TRBV15 and TRBJ2-5, with unresolved D. V lost 5 bases to trimming and J lost 2 bases, with 12 bases between them. The CDR3 runs to 14 residues. CDR1 and CDR2 (germline): LNHNV, YYDKDF (reference sequence). Written as DNA, the CDR3 is TGTGCCACCAGCGTCCGCCAAGGGCAAGAGACCCAGTACTTC. Protein product: CATSVRQGQETQYF.

The chain recombines TRBV4-1 with TRBJ2-4; TRBD1 matches 7 bases. The CDR3 extends over 14 amino acids. J was trimmed by 6 bases and V by 3 bases; bases with no gene match: 5. The germline V gene encodes CDR1 MGHRA and CDR2 YSYEKL. DNA for the CDR3: TGCGCCAGCAGCCATAGGGGGCAGGGAAACATTCAGTACTTC. It specifies CASSHRGQGNIQYF.

J is TRBJ1-1 and V is TRBV29-1; no clear D gene. Trimming pared 7 bases from V and 5 bases from J, leaving 11 bases between. Per germline, CDR1 SQVTM and CDR2 ANQGSEA. The CDR3 length is 11 residues. CDR3 in DNA: TGCAGCGCCGGGAGGCAGACTGAAGCTTTCTTT. Amino acids: CSAGRQTEAFF.

This chain uses TRBV4-2 with TRBJ1-5, with D unclear. There are 15 residues in the CDR3. Looked up from germline, CDR1 is LGHNA and CDR2 is YNFKEQ. Trimming stripped 4 bases from V and 2 bases from J, with 12 bases between. DNA of the CDR3: TGTGCCAGCAGCCCCTGGTGGGAGGGCAATCAGCCCCAGCATTTT. The encoded protein is CASSPWWEGNQPQHF.

V is TRBV28 and J is TRBJ2-1; D remains unclear. CDR1 and CDR2 (germline): MDHEN, SYDVKM. V was trimmed by 5 bases and J by 7 bases, leaving 9 bases between them. CDR3 length: 12 residues. DNA of the CDR3: TGTGCCAGCAGTATTTTGAGGAATGAGCAGTTCTTC. Its protein is CASSILRNEQFF.

The chain combines TRBV12-3 or TRBV12-4 with TRBJ1-2; D perhaps matches TRBD1 (6 bases). V shed 6 bases and J shed 4 bases, with 12 bases lying between them. The CDR3 extends over 13 amino acids. In nucleotides, the CDR3 is TGTGCCAGCAGCGGAACAGGGTTCTATGGCTACACCTTC. This encodes CASSGTGFYGYTF.

V is TRBV30 and J is TRBJ2-3; D is unclear. V lost 6 bases to trimming and J lost 2 bases, with 12 bases between them. The CDR3 loop spans 13 amino acids. Germline CDR1 reads GTSNPN; CDR2 reads SVGIG (reference sequence). The CDR3 DNA reads as TGTGCCTGTATTAGATGGGACACAGATACGCAGTATTTT. Protein: CACIRWDTDTQYF.

The chain recombines TRBV29-1 with TRBJ1-1, with D tentatively TRBD1 (5 bases). V lost 7 bases and J lost 4, with 13 bases in between. The CDR3 extends over 12 amino acids. Germline lookup yields CDR1 SQVTM and CDR2 ANQGSEA. The CDR3 bases are TGCAGCGCCAGGCCAGGGTCCACTGAAGCTTTCTTT. This codes for CSARPGSTEAFF.

The chain couples TRBV20-1 to TRBJ1-1; the D is unclear. The CDR3 runs to 12 residues. Trimming took 5 bases from V and 7 from J, leaving 14 bases between them. Germline-derived CDR1 and CDR2 are DFQATT and SNEGSKA (reference sequence). CDR3 sequence: CSARNLSGEAFF. The CDR3 region has the DNA TGCAGTGCTCGAAATCTTTCAGGTGAAGCTTTCTTT.